This is a list of T cell receptor beta chains from one sample in a study of blood T cell repertoires in COVID-19. Libraries were prepared by immunoSEQ multiplex PCR; TCRdb keeps only in-frame clonotypes and omits some of them. Of 200,000 to 300,000 clones listed, approximately 87% were seen once; the top ten hold roughly 1.6%. Sequences were obtained from peripheral blood. The source is a middle-aged woman who had recovered from COVID-19. Each CDR3 is given with its conserved first and last residue. A D gene is named only where the DNA matches it firmly. Clone size appears in some rows only: once, few, many, or a class for an expanded clone.

D gene	V gene	J gene	clone size	CDR3 DNA	CDR3 protein
.	TRBV4-3	TRBJ1-2	.	TGCGCCAGCAGCCAGGCAAATTATGGCTACACCTTC	CASSQANYGYTF
.	TRBV9	TRBJ2-3	.	TGTGCCAGCAGCGTCCAGGGATACGGAGATACGCAGTATTTT	CASSVQGYGDTQYF
.	TRBV27	TRBJ2-1	.	TGTGCCAGCAGCCCCGTGGGACTGGGACACAATGAGCAGTTCTTC	CASSPVGLGHNEQFF
.	TRBV20-1	TRBJ2-1	.	TGCAGTGCCAGTCGGACTACCTCGATTGGGAATGAGCAGTTCTTC	CSASRTTSIGNEQFF
.	TRBV5-6	TRBJ2-3	.	TGTGCCAGCAGCTTCGGTGGTACAGATACGCAGTATTTT	CASSFGGTDTQYF
.	TRBV12-1	TRBJ2-1	.	TGTGCCAGCAGCGTAGCCCGGGCGGGGGGGCCCTATGAGCAGTTCTTC	CASSVARAGGPYEQFF
TRBD2	TRBV6-2/TRBV6-3	TRBJ2-1	.	TGTGCCAGCAGTCCCCTAGCGGGGACATACAATGAGCAGTTCTTC	CASSPLAGTYNEQFF
TRBD1	TRBV5-6	TRBJ1-3	.	TGTGCCAGCTATCCCAGGAAGGGGGCAAAAGGAAACACCATATATTTT	CASYPRKGAKGNTIYF
.	TRBV6-4	TRBJ1-2	.	TGTGCCAGCAGTGACCGAAATTACCGGACACAGCCAAGATCTAACTATGGCTACACCTTC	CASSDRNYRTQPRSNYGYTF
.	TRBV18	TRBJ1-1	few	TGTGCCAGCTCACCCGCCGGGGATGAAGCTTTCTTT	CASSPAGDEAFF
.	TRBV6-9	TRBJ2-5	once	TGTGCCAGCAGTTATGTGAAACGGACGGGGCAAGAGACCCAGTACTTC	CASSYVKRTGQETQYF
TRBD1	TRBV7-9	TRBJ1-2	.	TGTGCCAGCAGCTTAGAGGGACAGGGCTCTCTCCACACCTTC	CASSLEGQGSLHTF
TRBD1	TRBV6-6	TRBJ1-1	.	TGTGCCAGCAGTTACTCCGCCTACTCAGGGGGCACTGAAGCTTTCTTT	CASSYSAYSGGTEAFF
.	TRBV5-1	TRBJ1-1	few	TGCGCCAGCAGCTTGCAGGGCTCCGACACTGAAGCTTTCTTT	CASSLQGSDTEAFF
TRBD1	TRBV5-1	TRBJ1-4	.	TGCGTCAGCGCCCCCGGGACAGGGGATGGAAGTGAAAAACTGTTTTTT	CVSAPGTGDGSEKLFF
.	TRBV4-1	TRBJ2-7	.	TGCGCCAGCAGCCAATCCGTTACCTACGAGCAGTACTTC	CASSQSVTYEQYF
.	TRBV5-6	TRBJ2-2	.	TGTGCCAGCAGCATGGGACTCGGGGAGCTGTTTTTT	CASSMGLGELFF
.	TRBV9	TRBJ2-1	.	TGTGCCAGCAGCGCGATCGGGAGAAGCTGGGGCTGGGATGAGCAGTTCTTC	CASSAIGRSWGWDEQFF
.	TRBV12-3/TRBV12-4	TRBJ2-2	.	TGTGCCAGCATGGGGCTGTCCGGGGAGCTGTTTTTT	CASMGLSGELFF
.	TRBV14	TRBJ2-3	.	TGTGCCAGCAGCCAAGTTCGGTTGTTGGGCACAGATACGCAGTATTTT	CASSQVRLLGTDTQYF
.	TRBV29-1	TRBJ1-5	.	TGCAGCGTTGAGAGAGGGGGAGCCCAGCATTTT	CSVERGGAQHF
.	TRBV11-2	TRBJ2-5	.	TGTGCCAGCAGGAACGGGGATGGGCCACCGAGGGAGACCCAGTACTTC	CASRNGDGPPRETQYF
.	TRBV13	TRBJ1-1	.	TGTGCCAGCAGCCCCTCGGACAGACTGAACACTGAAGCTTTCTTT	CASSPSDRLNTEAFF
TRBD1	TRBV27	TRBJ1-2	.	TGTGCCAGCAGTCAGTGGACAGGGGGCAATGGCTACACCTTC	CASSQWTGGNGYTF
TRBD1	TRBV5-6	TRBJ1-1	.	TGTGCCAGCAGCCCCTTGACAGGGGTGAAGCGTCTAGACACTGAAGCTTTCTTT	CASSPLTGVKRLDTEAFF
TRBD2	TRBV9	TRBJ2-6	.	TGTGCCAGCAGCGTTCGACTAGCGGGGGTCTCTGGGGCCAACGTCCTGACTTTC	CASSVRLAGVSGANVLTF
.	TRBV21-1	TRBJ1-6	.	TGTGCCAGCAGCAAATTGCGAAAACGACAGACCCACTATAATTCACCCCTCCACTTT	CASSKLRKRQTHYNSPLHF
TRBD2	TRBV7-9	TRBJ2-1	.	TGTGCCAGCAGTCCACAAACCGGGACTAGCGGCTACAATGAGCAGTTCTTC	CASSPQTGTSGYNEQFF
.	TRBV5-4	TRBJ1-2	.	TGTGCCAGCAGCTTGGGAGCCGGGTACACCTTC	CASSLGAGYTF
.	TRBV5-1	TRBJ2-2	once	TGCGCCAGCCGACGGGACAACGGTCGGCAATTTCGGAACACCGGGGAGCTGTTTTTT	CASRRDNGRQFRNTGELFF
.	TRBV2	TRBJ1-1	few	TGTGCCAGCACCGAGGGACATTCCCGGGACACTGAAGCTTTCTTT	CASTEGHSRDTEAFF
.	TRBV7-9	TRBJ1-2	.	TGTGCCAGCAGCTCCGGGAGCTTCTACACCTTC	CASSSGSFYTF
.	TRBV6-5	TRBJ1-3	.	TGTGCCAGCAGTTACTCGGGGGGAGCGGGAAACACCATATATTTT	CASSYSGGAGNTIYF
TRBD2	TRBV4-3	TRBJ2-1	.	TGCGCCAGCAGCCATATCGGGAGCGGGGTCCCTACATATGAGCAGTTCTTC	CASSHIGSGVPTYEQFF
.	TRBV19	TRBJ2-2	.	TGTGCCAGTAGTATATGGCCTCCCGGGGAGCTGTTTTTT	CASSIWPPGELFF
.	TRBV5-4	TRBJ1-5	.	TGTGCCAGCAGCTTGGGAGTTAATCAGCCCCAGCATTTT	CASSLGVNQPQHF
.	TRBV3-1/TRBV3-2	TRBJ2-7	.	TGTGCCAGCAGCTACCAGGGATTTGGGGAGCAGTACTTC	CASSYQGFGEQYF
.	TRBV5-1	TRBJ2-2	.	TGCGCCAGCAGCTTGGACACAGATCTCACCGGGGAGCTGTTTTTT	CASSLDTDLTGELFF
TRBD2	TRBV3-1/TRBV3-2	TRBJ2-3	.	TGTGCCAGCAGCCAGATTAGCGGGAGCCGCACAGATACGCAGTATTTT	CASSQISGSRTDTQYF
.	TRBV5-1	TRBJ2-2	once	TGCGCCAGCAGCTTATACTTCTACACCGGGGAGCTGTTTTTT	CASSLYFYTGELFF
.	TRBV7-2	TRBJ1-2	once	TGTGCCAGCAGCCGGTCGGGATCGGACTATGGCTACACCTTC	CASSRSGSDYGYTF